Listed below are T cell receptor beta chains from one sample, sequenced in a study of blood T cell repertoires in COVID-19. This table comes from immunoSEQ multiplex PCR, and its TCRdb copy is limited to in-frame clones, with some not included. The sample records roughly 130,000 clones, 84% being singletons. Material: peripheral blood. Every receptor here comes from a woman aged 30 to 39 who had recovered from COVID-19. CDR3s include the opening cysteine and the closing phenylalanine or tryptophan. Each record gives: J gene, clone size, D gene, CDR3 length, V gene, CDR3 protein, CDR3 DNA. The D gene is left open where the match is weak. The size entry is marked missing in some rows and otherwise reads once, few, many or a size class.

J gene: TRBJ2-1
clone size: NA
D gene: TRBD2
CDR3 length: 15
V gene: TRBV6-1
CDR3 protein: CASSEAAGGRSEQFF
CDR3 DNA: TGTGCCAGCAGTGAAGCAGCGGGGGGGCGCTCTGAGCAGTTCTTC

J gene: TRBJ2-7
clone size: NA
D gene: TRBD2
CDR3 length: 19
V gene: TRBV27
CDR3 protein: CASSSPGLAGGPYGSEQYF
CDR3 DNA: TGTGCCAGCAGTTCACCGGGACTAGCGGGAGGTCCCTACGGTAGCGAGCAGTACTTC

J gene: TRBJ1-1
clone size: NA
D gene: TRBD1
CDR3 length: 14
V gene: TRBV5-1
CDR3 protein: CASSTGTGGTEAFF
CDR3 DNA: TGCGCCAGCAGCACCGGGACAGGGGGGACTGAAGCTTTCTTT

J gene: TRBJ2-7
clone size: NA
D gene: NA
CDR3 length: 13
V gene: TRBV5-1
CDR3 protein: CASSLEGSYEQYF
CDR3 DNA: TGCGCCAGCAGCTTGGAGGGGTCCTACGAGCAGTACTTC

J gene: TRBJ2-1
clone size: NA
D gene: TRBD2
CDR3 length: 16
V gene: TRBV7-6
CDR3 protein: CASSLGEGSGYNEQFF
CDR3 DNA: TGTGCCAGCAGCTTAGGGGAGGGCAGCGGCTACAATGAGCAGTTCTTC

J gene: TRBJ2-1
clone size: once
D gene: NA
CDR3 length: 15
V gene: TRBV7-2
CDR3 protein: CASSSQGNLYNEQFF
CDR3 DNA: TGTGCCAGCAGCTCACAGGGAAACCTTTACAATGAGCAGTTCTTC

J gene: TRBJ2-3
clone size: NA
D gene: TRBD2
CDR3 length: 17
V gene: TRBV6-1
CDR3 protein: CASSEASGRAYTDTQYF
CDR3 DNA: TGTGCCAGCAGTGAAGCTAGCGGGAGGGCTTACACAGATACGCAGTATTTT

J gene: TRBJ1-5
clone size: NA
D gene: NA
CDR3 length: 17
V gene: TRBV27
CDR3 protein: CASRPKPDSYSNQPQHF
CDR3 DNA: TGTGCCAGCAGGCCAAAACCGGACAGCTATAGCAATCAGCCCCAGCATTTT

J gene: TRBJ2-1
clone size: NA
D gene: TRBD2
CDR3 length: 13
V gene: TRBV2
CDR3 protein: CASNWEGPGEQFF
CDR3 DNA: TGTGCCAGCAATTGGGAGGGACCCGGTGAGCAGTTCTTC

J gene: TRBJ2-5
clone size: NA
D gene: TRBD2
CDR3 length: 15
V gene: TRBV2
CDR3 protein: CASSVRLAEEETQYF
CDR3 DNA: TGTGCCAGCAGCGTCAGACTAGCGGAAGAAGAGACCCAGTACTTC

J gene: TRBJ2-7
clone size: NA
D gene: TRBD2
CDR3 length: 15
V gene: TRBV4-2
CDR3 protein: CASSLPGVAGAEQYF
CDR3 DNA: TGTGCCAGCAGCCTCCCGGGGGTAGCGGGGGCCGAGCAGTACTTC

J gene: TRBJ2-6
clone size: NA
D gene: TRBD2
CDR3 length: 14
V gene: TRBV30
CDR3 protein: CAWGEGLGANVLTF
CDR3 DNA: TGTGCCTGGGGGGAGGGGCTGGGGGCCAACGTCCTGACTTTC

J gene: TRBJ1-1
clone size: NA
D gene: TRBD1
CDR3 length: 14
V gene: TRBV7-2
CDR3 protein: CASSAGQGNTEAFF
CDR3 DNA: TGTGCCAGCAGCGCCGGACAGGGGAACACTGAAGCTTTCTTT

J gene: TRBJ2-1
clone size: medium-sized
D gene: TRBD2
CDR3 length: 15
V gene: TRBV3-1/TRBV3-2
CDR3 protein: CASSLGRLAGGGQFF
CDR3 DNA: TGTGCCAGCAGTCTCGGGCGACTAGCGGGAGGTGGGCAGTTCTTC

J gene: TRBJ1-1
clone size: NA
D gene: NA
CDR3 length: 14
V gene: TRBV9
CDR3 protein: CASSVGGRNTEAFF
CDR3 DNA: TGTGCCAGCAGCGTCGGGGGGAGGAACACTGAAGCTTTCTTT

J gene: TRBJ2-2
clone size: few
D gene: TRBD1
CDR3 length: 15
V gene: TRBV27
CDR3 protein: CASSLGTVNTGELFF
CDR3 DNA: TGTGCCAGCAGTTTAGGGACAGTGAACACCGGGGAGCTGTTTTTT

J gene: TRBJ1-3
clone size: once
D gene: NA
CDR3 length: 15
V gene: TRBV5-4
CDR3 protein: CASSFNRATGNTIYF
CDR3 DNA: TGTGCCAGCAGCTTTAACAGGGCCACTGGAAACACCATATATTTT

J gene: TRBJ2-1
clone size: NA
D gene: NA
CDR3 length: 21
V gene: TRBV24-1
CDR3 protein: CATSDSTNWSAWGPEYNEQFF
CDR3 DNA: TGTGCCACCAGTGATTCAACCAACTGGTCTGCCTGGGGGCCTGAGTACAATGAGCAGTTCTTC

J gene: TRBJ2-1
clone size: NA
D gene: TRBD2
CDR3 length: 15
V gene: TRBV29-1
CDR3 protein: CSVTGTTSSYNEQFF
CDR3 DNA: TGCAGCGTTACCGGGACTACCAGCTCCTACAATGAGCAGTTCTTC

J gene: TRBJ2-1
clone size: NA
D gene: NA
CDR3 length: 15
V gene: TRBV6-1
CDR3 protein: CASSENAGEYNEQFF
CDR3 DNA: TGTGCCAGCAGTGAAAACGCAGGGGAATACAATGAGCAGTTCTTC

J gene: TRBJ2-7
clone size: NA
D gene: NA
CDR3 length: 16
V gene: TRBV3-1/TRBV3-2
CDR3 protein: CASSQDFPTDPYEQYF
CDR3 DNA: TGTGCCAGCAGCCAAGATTTCCCCACAGACCCCTACGAGCAGTACTTC